These 8 T cell receptor beta chains were all obtained from the same sample, sequenced in a study of cytomegalovirus exposure and HLA in healthy donors. A multiplex PCR was run with 60 Vbeta primers and 13 Jbeta primers. Sequenced by immunoSEQ multiplex PCR; TCRdb stores in-frame clones only, minus some. The table records approximately 200,000 clones, 70% to 90% of them present only once. Sequencing input: PBMCs. These receptors were collected from a woman aged 18-35 years in good health and CMV-seropositive.

The rearrangement uses TRBV5-5 and TRBJ1-1; 9 bases are a match to TRBD1. V lost 4 bases to trimming and J lost 1 base; unmatched junction nucleotides: 2. This CDR3 has 14 residues. Germline lookup yields CDR1 SGHKS and CDR2 YYEKEE (reference sequence). In DNA form, the CDR3 reads TGTGCCAGCAGCCTGACAGGGGGGAACACTGAAGCTTTCTTT. It specifies CASSLTGGNTEAFF.

The chain employs TRBV2 and TRBJ2-7; the match to TRBD1 covers 7 bases. Unmatched junction bases numbered 9, after V lost 5 bases and J lost 2 bases. The CDR3 covers 15 residues. Germline CDR1 SNHLY, CDR2 FYNNEI. CDR3 in DNA: TGTGCCAGCAGTTCTCCCGGGACAGTGCCCTACGAGCAGTACTTC. Translated: CASSSPGTVPYEQYF.

The chain is built from TRBV6-6 and TRBJ2-7; 7 positions agree with TRBD2. V was clipped by 2 bases and J by 3 bases; unmatched bases: 7. This CDR3 has 15 amino acids. Looked up from germline, CDR1 is MNHNY and CDR2 is SVGAGI (reference sequence). CDR3 DNA sequence: TGTGCCAGCAGTTACCCCCTCAGCGGGGTCTACGAGCAGTACTTC. Translated, it gives CASSYPLSGVYEQYF.

The chain carries TRBV27 and TRBJ1-6, with D perhaps matching TRBD1 (5 bases). V was cut by 8 bases and J by 11 bases, with 16 bases left in between. The germline V gene has CDR1 MNHEY and CDR2 SMNVEV (reference sequence). This CDR3 is 13 amino acids long. Here the CDR3 reads CASAPAGGAPLHF. Written as DNA, the CDR3 is TGTGCCAGCGCCCCCGCGGGAGGGGCACCCCTCCACTTT.

The chain is built from TRBV11-2 and TRBJ1-1; D unresolved. The CDR3 contains 16 residues. V was pared by 1 base and J by 8 bases, with 20 bases between. Germline CDR1 and CDR2: SGHAT and FQNNGV. In DNA form, the CDR3 reads TGTGCCAGCAGCTTAGTTAAAGGTCAACGGAGCCAAGAAGCTTTCTTT. Encoded protein: CASSLVKGQRSQEAFF.

This clone was observed a handful of times. The CDR3 sequence: CASSSRLAGLPPQYF. The CDR3, as DNA: TGTGCCAGCAGCTCTCGACTAGCGGGGCTCCCTCCGCAGTATTTT. The chain carries TRBV28 and TRBJ2-3, with 11 bases fitting TRBD2. There are 15 residues in the CDR3. Germline V gene lookup returns CDR1 MDHEN and CDR2 SYDVKM. The trim removed 6 bases at V and 10 bases at J, leaving 12 bases unmatched. Supplemented by reference TRBV28 and TRBJ2-3, the full variable domain reads DVKVTQSSRYLVKRTGEKVFLECVQDMDHENMFWYRQDPGLGLRLIYFSYDVKMKEKGDIPEGYSVSREKKERFSLILESASTNQTSMYLCASSSRLAGLPPQYFGPGTRLTVL.

The chain has TRBV19 and TRBJ2-7, with 11 bases aligning to TRBD1. This CDR3 comprises 15 residues. V shed 5 bases, J shed 3 bases, and the junction held 6 bases outside the gene matches. CDR1 LNHDA and CDR2 SQIVND come from the germline V gene (reference sequence). CDR3: CASSSSGTGGYEQYV. DNA of the CDR3: TGTGCCAGTAGTTCATCCGGGACAGGGGGCTACGAGCAGTACGTC.

The chain couples TRBV19 to TRBJ1-2; maybe TRBD1 (5 bases). There are 15 residues in the CDR3. CDR1 is LNHDA and CDR2 is SQIVND in the germline V gene (reference sequence). V was clipped by 2 bases and J by 2 bases, with 12 bases between them. CDR3 loop: CASSIIGGRNYGYTF. For the CDR3, the DNA is TGTGCCAGTAGTATAATCGGGGGAAGGAACTATGGCTACACCTTC.